The 6 T cell receptor beta chains reported below all come from one sample, sequenced in a study of cytomegalovirus exposure and HLA in healthy donors. Clones were sequenced by immunoSEQ multiplex PCR, and TCRdb holds only the in-frame ones, with some missing. The table includes about 260,000 clones, roughly 91% detected once. Sequenced input: PBMCs. The receptors come from a woman aged 25 to 39 in good health and CMV-seronegative.

As DNA, the CDR3 is TGTGCCAGCAGTGAAGGGACTAGCGGGAACCAAGAGACCCAGTACTTC. The encoded protein is CASSEGTSGNQETQYF. V is TRBV25-1 and J is TRBJ2-5; 13 bases fit TRBD2. CDR1 and CDR2 from the germline V gene are MGHDK and SYGVNS. The CDR3 runs 16 residues. The V gene end was trimmed by 2 bases and the J gene end by 0 bases; junction bases not matched to a gene: 0.

The gene calls are TRBV14 and TRBJ2-2; 9 bases agree with TRBD2. J lost 6 bases, V lost 7 bases, and 12 bases had no gene match. The CDR3 is 16 amino acids. CDR1 SGHDN and CDR2 FVKESK come from the germline V gene. CDR3 coding DNA: TGTGCCAGCAACGACGGGCTAGCGGGACGGGCCGGGGAGCTGTTTTTT. It yields the protein CASNDGLAGRAGELFF.

The chain links TRBV29-1 to TRBJ2-7; 9 nucleotides match TRBD2. V lost 0 bases, J lost 3 bases, and 3 bases stayed unmatched. CDR3 length equals 14 residues. Germline-derived CDR1 and CDR2 are SQVTM and ANQGSEA. Here the CDR3 reads CSVEDLAGSYEQYF. In nucleotides, the CDR3 is TGCAGCGTTGAAGACCTAGCGGGGAGCTACGAGCAGTACTTC.

The chain couples TRBV6-1 to TRBJ1-2; tentative D call: TRBD1 (6 bases). This CDR3 has 14 amino acids. Trimming left V 6 bases short and J 2 bases short, with 13 bases between. Germline values: CDR1 MNHNS, CDR2 SASEGT. For the CDR3, the DNA is TGTGCCAGCAGGAGGGGGGGCTCGAACTATGGCTACACCTTC. Residues: CASRRGGSNYGYTF.

The chain uses TRBV4-3 and TRBJ2-7; D uncertain. CDR1 and CDR2 from the germline V gene are LGHNA and YSLEER. V was shortened by 4 bases and J by 2 bases, with 9 bases between the two germline ends. The CDR3 consists of 13 residues. CDR3 protein: CASSRGSAYEQYF. Written as DNA, the CDR3 is TGCGCCAGCAGCCGGGGATCCGCCTACGAGCAGTACTTC.

This clone was counted a single time. The rearrangement uses TRBV28 and TRBJ1-1; TRBD1 might be the D (6 bases). CDR1 and CDR2 from the germline V gene are MDHEN and SYDVKM. Trimming left V 6 bases short and J 1 base short, with 12 bases between. The CDR3 length is 14 residues. Here the CDR3 reads CASRSDSTNTEAFF. Here the CDR3 DNA reads TGTGCCAGCAGATCGGACAGCACGAACACTGAAGCTTTCTTT. The full variable domain, with the rest looked up from reference TRBV28 and TRBJ1-1, is DVKVTQSSRYLVKRTGEKVFLECVQDMDHENMFWYRQDPGLGLRLIYFSYDVKMKEKGDIPEGYSVSREKKERFSLILESASTNQTSMYLCASRSDSTNTEAFFGQGTRLTVV.